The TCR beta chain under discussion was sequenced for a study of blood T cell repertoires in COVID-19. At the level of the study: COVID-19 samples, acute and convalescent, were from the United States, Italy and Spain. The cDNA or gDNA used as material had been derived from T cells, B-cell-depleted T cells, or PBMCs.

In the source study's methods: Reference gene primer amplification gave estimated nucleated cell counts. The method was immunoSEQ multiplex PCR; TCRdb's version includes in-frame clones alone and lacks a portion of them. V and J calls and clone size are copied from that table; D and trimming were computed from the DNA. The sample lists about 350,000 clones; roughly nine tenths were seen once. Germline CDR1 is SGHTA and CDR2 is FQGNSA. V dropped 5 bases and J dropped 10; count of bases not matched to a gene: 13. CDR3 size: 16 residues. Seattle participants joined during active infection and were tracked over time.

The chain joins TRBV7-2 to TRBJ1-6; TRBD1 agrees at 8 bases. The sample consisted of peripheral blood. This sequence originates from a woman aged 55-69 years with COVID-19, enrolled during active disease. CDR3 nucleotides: TGTGCCAGCAGCAGTGCGGGACAGGTCTTGGGGTCACCCCTCCACTTT. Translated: CASSSAGQVLGSPLHF.